Following are 23 T cell receptor beta chains from one sample sequenced in a study of blood T cells in healthy people across ages. Using a J-beta primer mix together with a sample-barcoded 5' primer, a second PCR was run for about 6 to 12 cycles. TCRdb redid the calling of the 5' RACE reads with MiXCR, one entry per CDR3 protein. The sample holds some 790,000 distinct CDR3 sequences; around 26% are singletons and the top ten take 15% to 20%. The sample consisted of blood. These receptors all come from an elderly woman in good health.

This clonotype came up many times. The gene calls are TRBV3-1 and TRBJ2-5, with 11 bases identical to TRBD2. Germline values: CDR1 LGHDT, CDR2 YNNKEL (reference sequence). Germline trimming cut 0 bases from V and 5 bases from J; bases unmatched to any gene: 5. The CDR3 contains 16 residues. Written as DNA, the CDR3 is TGTGCCAGCAGCCAAGACGTAGCGGGGGGGAGCGAGACCCAGTACTTC. This codes for CASSQDVAGGSETQYF.

This clonotype was observed at least ten times. The chain employs TRBV7-2 and TRBJ2-5; 7 bases are a match to TRBD2. J gave up 4 bases and V 2 bases, and 4 bases lay outside the gene matches. The V gene's germline CDR1 is SGHTA and CDR2 FQGNSA. CDR3 length: 14 residues. The CDR3 sequence is CASSLRLARETQYF. CDR3 nucleotide sequence: TGTGCCAGCAGCTTAAGACTAGCACGAGAGACCCAGTACTTC. Filled out from reference TRBV7-2 and TRBJ2-5, the complete variable domain reads GAGVSQSPSNKVTEKGKDVELRCDPISGHTALYWYRQSLGQGLEFLIYFQGNSAPDKSGLPSDRFSAERTGGSVSTLTIQRTQQEDSAVYLCASSLRLARETQYFGPGTRLLVL.

Turning to this clonotype: Possible read error: a much larger clone is one base away. This chain joins TRBV7-9 and TRBJ2-7; D is uncertain. Trimming stripped 5 bases from V and 0 bases from J, with 14 bases between. Looked up from germline, CDR1 is SEHNR and CDR2 is FQNEAQ (reference sequence). The CDR3 runs 15 residues. The CDR3: CASSKGDTTSYEQYF. The CDR3 region has the DNA TGTGCCAGCAGCAAAGGTGACACAACCTCCTACGAGCAGTACTTC.

This clonotype came up many times. The chain couples TRBV20-1 to TRBJ1-6; the D is unclear. Trimming stripped 5 bases from V and 8 bases from J, with 10 bases between. The CDR3 has 12 residues. Per the germline V gene, CDR1 is DFQATT and CDR2 is SNEGSKA (reference sequence). This CDR3 is CSALGPDSPLHF. The CDR3 DNA follows: TGCAGTGCTTTAGGTCCAGATTCACCCCTCCACTTT.

Regarding this clonotype: One junction end does not reproduce the germline sequence, and a read error may be involved. The chain employs TRBV12-3 or TRBV12-4 and TRBJ2-1; 13 positions match TRBD2. The CDR3 is made up of 15 amino acids. The CDR3 reads CTSSLTSGGYNEQFF. CDR3 nucleotide sequence: TGTACCAGCAGTTTGACTAGCGGGGGGTACAATGAGCAGTTCTTC.

The sample holds many counts of this clonotype. The chain is built from TRBV12-5 and TRBJ2-1; 9 positions match TRBD1. The germline V gene encodes CDR1 LGHNT and CDR2 FRNRAP. V lost 7 bases, J lost 4 bases, and 8 bases stayed unmatched. The CDR3 covers 15 residues. The CDR3: CASAYDRGGYNEQFF. Here the CDR3 DNA reads TGTGCTAGTGCCTACGACAGGGGGGGGTACAATGAGCAGTTCTTC.

This clonotype has more than one count but fewer than ten. A much larger clonotype is one base distant, so this may be a read error. The chain combines TRBV7-2 with TRBJ1-2; no reliable D call. This CDR3 spans 14 amino acids. Per germline, CDR1 SGHTA and CDR2 FQGNSA. The CDR3 region has the DNA TGTGCCAGCAGCTTAGCGCGTATCAGCTATGACTACACCTTC. This gives the protein CASSLARISYDYTF.

At least ten counts were recorded for this clonotype. The V gene is TRBV28, the J gene TRBJ2-5, with 9 nucleotides matching TRBD1. In germline, CDR1 is MDHEN, CDR2 SYDVKM. This CDR3 is built from 16 residues. Losses at the gene ends were 4 bases for V and 2 bases for J; bases not matched to a gene: 8. The CDR3, as DNA: TGTGCCAGCAGTTCCACAGGGGGCGCGGGGCAAGAGACCCAGTACTTC. It specifies CASSSTGGAGQETQYF.

This clonotype was detected ten times or more. The J gene is TRBJ2-3, the V gene TRBV20-1, with D perhaps TRBD1 or TRBD2 (7 bases each). CDR3 size: 17 residues. The ends were cut back, 0 bases at V and 10 bases at J, with 26 bases in the middle. Germline loops: CDR1 DFQATT, CDR2 SNEGSKA (reference sequence). This chain's CDR3 is CSARDIYPGGGGSSQYF. The DNA for the CDR3 is TGCAGTGCTAGAGATATTTATCCCGGGGGAGGGGGCTCTTCGCAGTATTTT.

This clonotype has just a few counts. This may come from a read error, since a much larger clone is one base off. The chain recombines TRBV3-1 with TRBJ2-7; the D call may be TRBD1 or TRBD2 (5 bases each). The germline V gene encodes CDR1 LGHDT and CDR2 YNNKEL (reference sequence). CDR3 length: 15 residues. The V gene lost 1 base and the J gene lost 7 bases, with 17 bases spanning the gap. CDR3: CASSQATLRGNEQYF. The CDR3 DNA is TGTGCCAGCAGCCAAGCTACACTACGGGGCAATGAGCAGTACTTC.

For this clonotype: A read error may explain this, as a much larger clone is one base away. V gene TRBV6-1 combines with J gene TRBJ2-5; possible D gene TRBD2, 5 bases. Germline CDR1 reads MNHNS; CDR2 reads SASEGT. The CDR3 runs 14 residues. V lost 4 bases and J 11 bases, leaving 20 bases between the germline ends. CDR3 DNA sequence: TGTGCCAGCAGTGGTCTAGCCCCCACCAATGAGCAGTACTTC. Residues: CASSGLAPTNEQYF.

This clonotype has only a few counts. The rearrangement links TRBV12-3 or TRBV12-4 to TRBJ2-3; D remains ambiguous. There are 12 residues in the CDR3. The germline V and J ends were trimmed by 9 bases and 1 base, with 8 bases remaining between them. The CDR3 spells CASLLGTDTQYF. The DNA of the CDR3 is TGTGCCAGTTTATTGGGCACAGATACGCAGTATTTT.

This clonotype was seen only a few times. The V gene is TRBV24-1, the J gene TRBJ2-1; 9 nucleotides align to TRBD1. This CDR3 spans 17 amino acids. The V segment lost 1 base and the J segment 5 bases; nucleotides outside the gene matches: 8. Germline values: CDR1 KGHDR, CDR2 SFDVKD. The CDR3 spells CATSDFGTGLPHNEQFF. The CDR3, as DNA: TGTGCCACCAGTGATTTCGGGACAGGGTTACCCCACAATGAGCAGTTCTTC.

Many counts were recorded for this clonotype. This chain joins TRBV6-5 and TRBJ2-1; the D is unclear. This CDR3 is built from 13 residues. V dropped 5 bases and J dropped 5 bases, with 10 bases sitting between them. Germline CDR1 reads MNHEY; CDR2 reads SVGAGI. This CDR3 reads CASSPTTHNEQFF. In nucleotides, the CDR3 is TGTGCCAGCAGTCCCACGACCCACAATGAGCAGTTCTTC.

J is TRBJ2-7 and V is TRBV6-2 or TRBV6-3; D unresolved. Trimming pared 5 bases from V and 2 bases from J, leaving 10 bases between. CDR1 and CDR2 from the germline V gene are MNHEY and SVGEGT. The CDR3 loop spans 13 amino acids. The DNA for the CDR3 is TGTGCCAGCAGTGAGCCCCCCGCCTACGAGCAGTACTTC. This translates into CASSEPPAYEQYF.

This clonotype occurred many times. The chain employs TRBV4-3 and TRBJ2-3; D gene unclear. The length of the CDR3 is 13 residues. The germline CDR1 and CDR2 sequences are LGHNA and YSLEER. V lost 4 bases and J 6 bases, leaving 11 bases between the germline ends. In DNA, the CDR3 is TGCGCCAGCAGCCCCCGGATGGGGGATACGCAGTATTTT. Translating gives CASSPRMGDTQYF.

This clonotype was seen ten or more times. The gene calls are TRBV5-1 and TRBJ1-6; no clear D. CDR1 and CDR2 (germline): SGHRS, YFSETQ. This CDR3 is built from 14 residues. Trimming cost V 3 bases and J 5 bases, with 9 bases left between them. The DNA for the CDR3 is TGCGCCAGCAGCTCCGGCGGTGATAATTCACCCCTCCACTTT. Protein product: CASSSGGDNSPLHF.

This clonotype was observed a handful of times. This may come from a read error, since a much larger clone is one base off. This chain links TRBV12-5 with TRBJ2-7; D is perhaps TRBD1 or TRBD2 (7 bases each). The V end was cut by 7 bases, the J end by 1 base, with 14 bases between. CDR3 length: 14 amino acids. From germline, CDR1 is LGHNT and CDR2 FRNRAP. CDR3 loop: CASAQGGTSYEQYF. CDR3 sequence (DNA): TGTGCTAGTGCCCAGGGGGGGACTTCCTACGAGCAGTACTTC.

This clonotype appeared many times. V is TRBV20-1 and J is TRBJ1-6; D is uncertain. Germline values: CDR1 DFQATT, CDR2 SNEGSKA (reference sequence). The CDR3 consists of 13 residues. V was clipped by 3 bases and J by 8 bases, with 11 bases between them. The CDR3 region has the DNA TGCAGTGCTAGCGGCGGCGGGGATTCACCCCTCCACTTT. Translating it yields CSASGGGDSPLHF.

This clonotype was detected ten times or more. The chain has TRBV6-2 or TRBV6-3 and TRBJ2-1; D might be TRBD1 (5 bases). CDR3 length equals 12 residues. V was pared by 5 bases and J by 3 bases, with 5 bases between. CDR1 and CDR2 (germline): MNHEY, SVGEGT. The CDR3 reads CASSRGYNEQFF. The DNA for the CDR3 is TGTGCCAGCAGTAGGGGCTACAATGAGCAGTTCTTC.

The genes are TRBV2 and TRBJ2-2, with 9 bases that match TRBD1. V was clipped by 6 bases and J by 1 base; unmatched bases: 9. CDR1 SNHLY and CDR2 FYNNEI come from the germline V gene. The CDR3 spans 17 residues. CDR3 amino acids: CASRIPWTGVNTGELFF. As DNA, the CDR3 is TGTGCCAGCAGGATACCCTGGACAGGGGTGAACACCGGGGAGCTGTTTTTT. Looking up the rest from reference TRBV2 and TRBJ2-2 gives the full variable domain: EPEVTQTPSHQVTQMGQEVILRCVPISNHLYFYWYRQILGQKVEFLVSFYNNEISEKSEIFDDQFSVERPDGSNFTLKIRSTKLEDSAMYFCASRIPWTGVNTGELFFGEGSRLTVL.

This chain connects TRBV4-3 to TRBJ1-1, with a weak D call TRBD1 (6 bases). The CDR3 runs to 15 residues. Germline V gives CDR1 LGHNA, CDR2 YSLEER. Trimming cost V 0 bases and J 4 bases, with 12 bases left between them. The CDR3 protein is CASSQDPGAGTEAFF. The DNA for the CDR3 is TGCGCCAGCAGCCAAGATCCGGGGGCAGGCACTGAAGCTTTCTTT.

This clonotype appeared a few times. The chain employs TRBV6-5 and TRBJ2-5; the match to TRBD1 covers 10 bases. Trimming at V came to 6 bases and at J to 9 bases, leaving 7 bases not matched to a gene. Germline-derived CDR1 and CDR2 are MNHEY and SVGAGI. The CDR3 spans 13 residues. The CDR3 sequence: CASSIGQGDPQYF. CDR3 DNA: TGTGCCAGCAGCATTGGACAGGGGGACCCCCAGTACTTC.